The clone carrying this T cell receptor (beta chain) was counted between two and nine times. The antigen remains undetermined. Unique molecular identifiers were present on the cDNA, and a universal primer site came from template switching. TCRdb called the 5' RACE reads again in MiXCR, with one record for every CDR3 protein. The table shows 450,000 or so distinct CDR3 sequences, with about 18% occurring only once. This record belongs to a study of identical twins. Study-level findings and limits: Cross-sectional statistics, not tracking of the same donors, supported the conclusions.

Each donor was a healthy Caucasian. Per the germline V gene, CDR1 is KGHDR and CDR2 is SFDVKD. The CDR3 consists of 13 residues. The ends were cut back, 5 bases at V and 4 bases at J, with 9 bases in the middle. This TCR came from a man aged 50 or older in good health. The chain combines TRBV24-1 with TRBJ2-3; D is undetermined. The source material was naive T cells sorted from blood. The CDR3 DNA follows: TGTGCCACCAGTGCATCCGGCGCAGATACGCAGTATTTT. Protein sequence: CATSASGADTQYF.